This TCR beta chain came from a study of OX40 agonist ivuxolimab in advanced cancers. Study details: Patients were dosed intravenously with ivuxolimab at 0.01 to 10 mg/kg every 2 weeks. Findings and caveats of the study: Expanded clones belonging to CD8+ T cells outnumbered, on average, those of CD4+.

A word on this clone: Antigen unknown. Other nucleotide sequences in the sample specify the same CDR3.

Germline CDR1 reads SGHNT; CDR2 reads YYREEE (reference sequence). The CDR3 has 11 amino acids. V was trimmed by 3 bases and J by 0 bases, leaving 1 base between them. Autoimmune disease history or systemic immunosuppression excluded patients. Using immunoSEQ multiplex PCR, the repertoire was profiled, and TCRdb retains in-frame clones only, with some absent. The table has tens of thousands of clones, approximately 94% seen once; the top ten hold 8.5% to 10%. This clonotype was obtained from an adult with an advanced solid tumor such as melanoma, head and neck, liver or kidney cancer. The specimen comprised CD4+ or CD8+ T cells sorted from blood, sampled in a trial of the OX40 agonist ivuxolimab. The chain joins TRBV5-4 to TRBJ2-7; D remains ambiguous. This CDR3 is CASSSSYEQYF. The CDR3 nucleotides are TGTGCCAGCAGCTCCTCCTACGAGCAGTACTTC.